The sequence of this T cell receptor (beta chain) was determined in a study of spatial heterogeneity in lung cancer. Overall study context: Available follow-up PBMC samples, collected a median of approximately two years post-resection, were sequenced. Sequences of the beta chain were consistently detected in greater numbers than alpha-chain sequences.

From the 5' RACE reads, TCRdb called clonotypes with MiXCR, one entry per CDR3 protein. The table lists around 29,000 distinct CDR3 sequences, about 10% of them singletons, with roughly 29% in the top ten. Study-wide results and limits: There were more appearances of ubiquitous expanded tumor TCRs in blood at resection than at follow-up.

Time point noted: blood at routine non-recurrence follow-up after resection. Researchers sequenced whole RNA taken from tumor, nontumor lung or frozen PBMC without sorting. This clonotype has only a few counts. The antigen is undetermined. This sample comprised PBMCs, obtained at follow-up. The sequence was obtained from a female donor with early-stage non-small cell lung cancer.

CDR3 in DNA: TGTGCCAGCAGCTTAGTCGGGACAACGAACACCGGGGAGCTGTTTTTT. Translation gives CASSLVGTTNTGELFF. The V call is TRBV7-2, the J call TRBJ2-2; D possibly corresponds to TRBD1 (6 bases). Trimming took off 1 base at V and 0 bases at J, with 9 bases between the two ends. Germline V CDR1 and CDR2: SGHTA, FQGNSA. The CDR3 totals 16 residues.